Following are 26 T cell receptor beta chains from one sample sequenced in a study of shared clonotypes between healthy human individuals. Assay: immunoSEQ multiplex PCR; the TCRdb copy retains only in-frame clones and omits some. Of 2 million or so clones listed, 85% to 95% were seen once; the top ten hold roughly 0.13%. The material sequenced was naive CD4+ T cells sorted from blood. Subset: CD45RA+ positively selected. Receptors were obtained from a young man in good health.

J is TRBJ1-2 and V is TRBV5-4; 7 bases align to TRBD1. V was pared by 4 bases and J by 8 bases, with 20 bases of the junction left unmatched. The germline CDR1 and CDR2 sequences are SGHNT and YYREEE (reference sequence). The CDR3 length is 17 residues. CDR3 loop: CASSRLITGQIKMGYTF. CDR3 sequence (DNA): TGTGCCAGCAGCCGTCTCATTACGGGACAGATTAAGATGGGCTACACCTTC. The variable domain in full, completed from reference TRBV5-4 and TRBJ1-2, reads ETGVTQSPTHLIKTRGQQVTLRCSSQSGHNTVSWYQQALGQGPQFIFQYYREEENGRGNFPPRFSGLQFPNYSSELNVNALELDDSALYLCASSRLITGQIKMGYTFGSGTRLTVV.

V is TRBV5-8 and J is TRBJ2-2; unclear D gene. Per germline, CDR1 SGHTS and CDR2 YDEGEE. The CDR3 covers 13 residues. The V gene lost 2 bases and the J gene lost 4 bases, with 6 bases spanning the gap. The CDR3 nucleotides are TGTGCCAGCAGCTTATATACCACCGGGGAGCTGTTTTTT. As protein: CASSLYTTGELFF.

The V and J genes are TRBV18 and TRBJ2-5; 9 bases are shared with TRBD1. V lost 1 base and J lost 2; bases outside the gene matches: 11. This CDR3 is 18 amino acids long. Germline assignment: CDR1 KGHSH and CDR2 LQKENI. CDR3 in DNA: TGTGCCAGCTCACCACGGCGACAGGGGGTAAGGAAGCAAGAGACCCAGTACTTC. This sequence encodes CASSPRRQGVRKQETQYF. The complete variable domain, with remaining parts taken from reference TRBV18 and TRBJ2-5, reads NAGVMQNPRHLVRRRGQEARLRCSPMKGHSHVYWYRQLPEEGLKFMVYLQKENIIDESGMPKERFSAEFPKEGPSILRIQQVVRGDSAAYFCASSPRRQGVRKQETQYFGPGTRLLVL.

The CDR3 loop is CASSLPSDTQYF. The CDR3 bases are TGCGCCAGCAGCCTTCCTTCAGATACGCAGTATTTT. The genes are TRBV4-1 and TRBJ2-3; D uncertain. V dropped 4 bases and J dropped 4 bases, with 6 bases sitting between them. Germline V gives CDR1 MGHRA, CDR2 YSYEKL. CDR3 length: 12 residues.

The chain has TRBV5-6 and TRBJ1-3; D uncertain. V shed 0 bases and J shed 0 bases, with 7 bases lying between them. CDR1 SGHDT and CDR2 YYEEEE come from the germline V gene. There are 15 residues in the CDR3. The CDR3 sequence is CASSLGPNSGNTIYF. The CDR3 bases are TGTGCCAGCAGCTTGGGGCCTAACTCTGGAAACACCATATATTTT.

The rearrangement uses TRBV7-6 and TRBJ1-5; D not certain. This CDR3 is 15 amino acids long. V lost 11 bases and J 0 bases, leaving 17 bases between the germline ends. Germline V gene lookup returns CDR1 SGHVS and CDR2 FNYEAQ. CDR3 residues: CASQAKPYSNQPQHF. The CDR3 DNA reads as TGTGCCTCTCAGGCCAAACCCTATAGCAATCAGCCCCAGCATTTT.

This clone was counted a single time. This sequence joins TRBV30 and TRBJ1-5; D is unclear. This CDR3 is built from 12 residues. V was trimmed by 0 bases and J by 9 bases, leaving 9 bases between them. Germline V gene sequence: CDR1 GTSNPN, CDR2 SVGIG (reference sequence). CDR3 region: CAWSVPVGPQHF. The CDR3 DNA reads as TGTGCCTGGAGTGTACCCGTCGGGCCCCAGCATTTT.

The genes are TRBV20-1 and TRBJ1-4; D unresolved. The CDR3 covers 11 residues. V shed 6 bases and J shed 7 bases, with 9 bases lying between them. Germline V gives CDR1 DFQATT, CDR2 SNEGSKA (reference sequence). This CDR3 reads CSAKNSEKLFF. The CDR3 coding sequence is TGCAGTGCCAAAAACAGTGAAAAACTGTTTTTT.

This chain links TRBV20-1 with TRBJ2-5; D gene uncertain. This CDR3 is built from 11 residues. Trimming left V 3 bases short and J 4 bases short, with 6 bases between. Per the germline V gene, CDR1 is DFQATT and CDR2 is SNEGSKA (reference sequence). CDR3 loop: CSASTPETQYF. CDR3 bases: TGCAGTGCTAGTACCCCAGAGACCCAGTACTTC.

The chain combines TRBV25-1 with TRBJ2-2; D unresolved. Trimming shortened V by 5 bases and J by 6 bases, and 10 bases separated the two germline ends. CDR3 length: 13 residues. Germline CDR1 reads MGHDK; CDR2 reads SYGVNS. The CDR3 spells CASSLLVPGELFF. As DNA, the CDR3 is TGTGCCAGCAGTTTACTGGTGCCCGGGGAGCTGTTTTTT.

V gene TRBV28 combines with J gene TRBJ2-1; 10 bases align to TRBD1. There are 15 residues in the CDR3. V lost 9 bases, J lost 7 bases, and 12 bases stayed unmatched. Germline values: CDR1 MDHEN, CDR2 SYDVKM. This CDR3 is CASLGWDRGRNEQFF. Here the CDR3 DNA reads TGTGCCAGTTTGGGGTGGGACAGGGGCCGGAATGAGCAGTTCTTC.

A remark on this clone: A read error may explain this, as a much larger clone is one base away. The same CDR3 also results from other DNA sequences found in this sample. The chain couples TRBV7-6 to TRBJ1-5, with D uncertain. The CDR3 runs to 13 residues. V was pared by 3 bases and J by 1 base, with 4 bases between. Germline lookup yields CDR1 SGHVS and CDR2 FNYEAQ. This CDR3 is CASSLDSNQPQHF. The CDR3, as DNA: TGTGCCAGCAGCTTGGACAGCAATCAGCCCCAGCATTTT.

This clone was detected once. The chain employs TRBV15 and TRBJ1-1; maybe TRBD1 (5 bases). Germline CDR1 is LNHNV and CDR2 is YYDKDF (reference sequence). The CDR3 loop spans 12 amino acids. The ends were cut back, 9 bases at V and 4 bases at J, with 12 bases in the middle. CDR3 in DNA: TGTGCCACAGGCGAGAGGGGCACTGAAGCTTTCTTT. This translates into CATGERGTEAFF.

The chain has TRBV4-1 and TRBJ1-3, with a tentative D call TRBD1 (6 bases). This CDR3 is built from 17 residues. Trimming took 3 bases from V and 0 from J, leaving 15 bases between them. Germline lookup yields CDR1 MGHRA and CDR2 YSYEKL. The CDR3 loop is CASSQGDTYSSGNTIYF. CDR3 in DNA: TGCGCCAGCAGCCAGGGGGACACCTACTCCTCTGGAAACACCATATATTTT.

This chain links TRBV6-1 with TRBJ2-5, with D possibly being TRBD2 (5 bases). Germline CDR1 is MNHNS and CDR2 is SASEGT. There are 15 residues in the CDR3. V lost 6 bases and J 4 bases, leaving 18 bases between the germline ends. Here the CDR3 reads CASRLALGRGETQYF. For the CDR3, the DNA is TGTGCCAGCAGGCTCGCTTTAGGGAGAGGAGAGACCCAGTACTTC.

The V call is TRBV18, the J call TRBJ2-5, with 7 positions matching TRBD2. This CDR3 has 15 amino acids. CDR1 is KGHSH and CDR2 is LQKENI in the germline V gene. The J segment lost 5 bases and the V segment lost 3 bases, leaving 9 bases of the junction unmatched. Here the CDR3 reads CASSPVGGSGETQYF. The CDR3 coding sequence is TGTGCCAGCTCACCCGTCGGCGGGAGCGGGGAGACCCAGTACTTC.

This clone came up once. The V gene is TRBV7-2, the J gene TRBJ1-6, with a weak D call TRBD1 (6 bases). V dropped 4 bases and J dropped 11 bases, with 15 bases sitting between them. The CDR3 is 14 residues long. CDR1 is SGHTA, CDR2 FQGNSA, per germline. CDR3 DNA sequence: TGTGCCAGCAGCTCGACCCCAGGGGTGACACCCCTCCACTTT. Protein: CASSSTPGVTPLHF.

In this sample, this clone turned up once. Other DNA variants within this sample encode the same CDR3. The chain joins TRBV5-1 to TRBJ2-7; D possibly matches TRBD1 or TRBD2 (5 bases each). From germline, CDR1 is SGHRS and CDR2 YFSETQ. V lost 0 bases to trimming and J lost 3 bases, with 10 bases between them. The CDR3 sequence is 14 residues long. The CDR3, as DNA: TGCGCCAGCAGCTTGGCTGCAGGGAGCTACGAGCAGTACTTC. As protein: CASSLAAGSYEQYF.

This rearrangement joins TRBV28 to TRBJ2-1; D possibly corresponds to TRBD2 (6 bases). Germline V CDR1 and CDR2: MDHEN, SYDVKM. V was clipped by 3 bases and J by 0 bases, with 12 bases between them. The CDR3 totals 16 residues. The CDR3 is CASSLGRLGSYNEQFF. The CDR3 DNA follows: TGTGCCAGCAGTTTGGGGCGACTAGGCTCCTACAATGAGCAGTTCTTC.

This chain links TRBV7-9 with TRBJ2-3; 11 bases match TRBD1. The trim removed 5 bases at V and 4 bases at J, leaving 8 bases unmatched. The CDR3 has 16 amino acids. From germline, CDR1 is SEHNR and CDR2 FQNEAQ (reference sequence). CDR3 region: CASSLSGQGASDTQYF. DNA of the CDR3: TGTGCCAGCAGCCTATCTGGACAGGGGGCCTCAGATACGCAGTATTTT.

This clone was seen a single time. This rearrangement joins TRBV2 to TRBJ2-5; weak D call: TRBD2 (6 bases). Between the trimmed V and J ends, which lost 2 bases and 12 bases, there was a span of 16 bases. CDR3 length: 13 residues. Looked up from germline, CDR1 is SNHLY and CDR2 is FYNNEI. This CDR3 is CASSEQGDSLEYF. In DNA form, the CDR3 reads TGTGCCAGCAGTGAACAAGGGGACTCTTTGGAGTACTTC.

This chain joins TRBV2 and TRBJ1-1; D is uncertain. The length of the CDR3 is 12 residues. The germline V gene has CDR1 SNHLY and CDR2 FYNNEI. CDR3 nucleotide sequence: TGTGCGAGCGTAGGTTATCGCACTGAAGCTTTCTTT. This sequence encodes CASVGYRTEAFF.

This clone was observed once. Other nucleotide sequences in the sample specify the same CDR3. V gene TRBV20-1 combines with J gene TRBJ2-7; no clear D gene. The germline V gene encodes CDR1 DFQATT and CDR2 SNEGSKA (reference sequence). Trimming shortened V by 3 bases and J by 5 bases, and 5 bases separated the two germline ends. The CDR3 consists of 10 residues. CDR3: CSARRDEQYF. The CDR3 region has the DNA TGCAGTGCTAGGCGCGACGAGCAGTACTTC.

The gene calls are TRBV10-3 and TRBJ2-3; 11 bases line up with TRBD2. The CDR3 length is 15 residues. The V gene end was trimmed by 5 bases and the J gene end by 4 bases; junction bases not matched to a gene: 5. Per germline, CDR1 ENHRY and CDR2 SYGVKD. The CDR3 here is CAISTSGGIADTQYF. CDR3 coding DNA: TGTGCCATCAGTACTAGCGGGGGAATAGCAGATACGCAGTATTTT.

The rearrangement joins TRBV30 to TRBJ1-4; TRBD1 matches at 10 bases. CDR1 is GTSNPN, CDR2 SVGIG, per germline (reference sequence). Trimming removed 4 bases from V and 6 bases from J; junction bases left unmatched: 5. The CDR3 is made up of 14 amino acids. CDR3 DNA: TGTGCCTGGATGGACAGGGGGAGGGATGAAAAACTGTTTTTT. Its protein product is CAWMDRGRDEKLFF.

V gene TRBV6-1 combines with J gene TRBJ2-2; D gene uncertain. In germline, CDR1 is MNHNS, CDR2 SASEGT. Trimming left V 2 bases short and J 6 bases short, with 7 bases between. This CDR3 comprises 13 residues. The CDR3 coding sequence is TGTGCCAGCAGTGAATTATCTGCCGGGGAGCTGTTTTTT. Translation gives CASSELSAGELFF.